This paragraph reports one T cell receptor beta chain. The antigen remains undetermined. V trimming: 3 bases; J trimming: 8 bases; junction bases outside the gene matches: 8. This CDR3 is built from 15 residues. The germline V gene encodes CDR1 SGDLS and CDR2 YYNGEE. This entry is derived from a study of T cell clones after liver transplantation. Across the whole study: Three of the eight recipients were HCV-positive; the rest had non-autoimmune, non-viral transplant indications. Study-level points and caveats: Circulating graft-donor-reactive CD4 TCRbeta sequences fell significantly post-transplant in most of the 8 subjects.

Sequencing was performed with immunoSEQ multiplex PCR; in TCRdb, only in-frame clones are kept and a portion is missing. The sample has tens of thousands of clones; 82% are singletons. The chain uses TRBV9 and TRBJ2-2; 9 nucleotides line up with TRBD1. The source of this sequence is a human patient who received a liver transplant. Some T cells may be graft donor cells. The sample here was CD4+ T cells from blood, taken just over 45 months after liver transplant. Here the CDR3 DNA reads TGTGCCAGCAGCGATCGCCCACAGGGGGCGGGGGAGCTGTTTTTT. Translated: CASSDRPQGAGELFF.